This TCR beta chain was retrieved from a study of blood T cells in healthy people across ages (dated by TCRdb to 2015 to 2017). As for the study more broadly: In model experiments, template switching captured roughly one uniquely barcoded TCR beta cDNA molecule for every two T cells. The study analyzed two additional independent replicas of 1 million unique cDNA reads from the same blood draw for two donors, one aged 18 to 30 and one aged 80 or older. Four age groups were formed from the donors: young (average 16 years), middle-aged (approximately 41), aged (under 70) and long-lived (approximately 80). To track age-related changes in TCR beta repertoire diversity, the study relied on deep sequencing normalized with unique cDNA molecular identifiers. To avoid experimental bias, donors of different ages were spread randomly across the sequencing lanes. Overall results and qualifications from the work: A strong correlation was found between observed TCR beta diversity and the percentage of naive T cells measured by flow cytometry. As age increased, observed TCR beta diversity per million T cells dropped in a roughly linear way, and a significant reduction was already evident by age 40. Conclusive comparison of naive and antigen-experienced compartments was prevented by the profiling of bulk unsorted PBMCs. Total diversity estimates from one million sequenced T cells were considered lower bounds and underestimates. The long-lived group showed more naive CD4+ T cells, fewer expanded clones and increased TCR diversity than the aged group, suggesting age selection. Because the CMV infection status of the donors was unknown, age-related changes in expanded clonotypes may potentially have been confounded.

Libraries were prepared through 5' RACE. The listed sequencing device is Illumina HiSeq 2500. A second PCR of roughly 7 to 12 cycles was run with a J-beta primer mix and a sample-barcoded 5' primer. A template-switch 5' adaptor carrying 12 random nucleotides introduced a unique molecular identifier onto each TCR beta cDNA molecule. Each sample yielded at least 2.5 million CDR3-containing paired-end reads. First-strand cDNA was synthesized from all RNA with the Mint cDNA synthesis kit, primed by a TRBC-specific oligonucleotide. All cDNA was treated with uracil-DNA glycosylase and then went through a first 18-cycle PCR with the universal primers M1SS and BC2_uni_R. Turning to the authors' computational methods: For normalization, 1 million high-quality reads were randomly selected from each sample, with every read carrying a distinct molecular identifier. Instead of being binned into consensus sequences, reads that shared molecular identifiers were thrown out. MiTCR, with a Q25 quality threshold and the strictest error-elimination algorithm, was used for CDR3 identification, clonotype clustering and error correction. Lower-bound total TCR beta diversity was estimated with a nonparametric unseen species model using Euler transformation. Starting from the raw public reads, TCRdb applied fastp trimming at Q25, assembled clones with MiXCR and retained in-frame beta chains. CDR3 protein duplicates are merged, each entry listing the most common genes and DNA. Clone size and V and J calls follow TCRdb, not the original study. Present in this sample are roughly 1,500,000 distinct CDR3 sequences, around 36% of which were seen just once. The top ten clones comprise approximately 11% of the sample.

As concerns this clonotype: Its antigen specificity is not known. One base away there is no much larger clone; base qualities are not given.

Systemically healthy Caucasian individuals from Russia, some 40 in total and aged 6 to 90 years, were included as donors. Ten milliliters of peripheral blood were drawn from each donor into EDTA-treated Vacutainer tubes. PBMCs were isolated by Ficoll-Paque density-gradient centrifugation, with at least 7 million obtained per sample. Total RNA was extracted from PBMCs with Trizol reagent, with at least 5 micrograms obtained per sample. Naive CD45RAhigh/CD27high T cell percentages were measured by flow cytometry on a PBMC aliquot from every donor. The receptor was derived from a woman in her thirties in good health. The specimen was blood.

The CDR3 here reads CSARALKRETYNEQFF. The nucleotides read TGCAGTGCTAGAGCCCTTAAGCGGGAGACGTACAATGAGCAGTTCTTC. The rearranged chain carries TRBV20-1 and TRBJ2-1; 8 junctional bases match TRBD2. The V end gives up 1 base and the J end 4 bases, leaving 9 bases in the junction not matched to a gene. From the cysteine up to the phenylalanine, the CDR3 has a length of 16 residues. The entry retains the CDR3 DNA only, 48 bases that are in frame from base 1. The germline V gene (reference sequence) supplies CDR1 DFQATT and CDR2 SNEGSKA.